These 16 T cell receptor beta chains share one sample of origin, sequenced in a study of cytomegalovirus exposure and HLA in healthy donors. The PCR had 60 Vbeta and 13 Jbeta primers. Method: immunoSEQ multiplex PCR; TCRdb's copy keeps in-frame clones and lacks some. The sample holds some 120,000 clones, around 80% seen once. Sequences were obtained from PBMCs. The receptors were sampled from a man aged 30 to 39 in good health and CMV-seropositive.

The V gene is TRBV29-1, the J gene TRBJ2-5, with D tentatively TRBD1 (6 bases). V dropped 8 bases and J dropped 2 bases, with 15 bases sitting between them. The CDR3 is 13 amino acids. Germline CDR1 and CDR2: SQVTM and ANQGSEA. The CDR3 DNA reads TGCAGCTACACTCCGACAGGACAAGAGACCCAGTACTTC. Protein sequence: CSYTPTGQETQYF.

The rearrangement uses TRBV6-5 and TRBJ2-1; a weak D match, TRBD2 (6 bases). Germline lookup yields CDR1 MNHEY and CDR2 SVGAGI. Trimming removed 4 bases at V and 5 bases at J, with 9 bases between. This CDR3 is 13 amino acids long. The CDR3 region has the DNA TGTGCCAGCAGTTGGGAGGTGGACAATGAGCAGTTCTTC. It is translated as CASSWEVDNEQFF.

This rearrangement joins TRBV4-1 to TRBJ2-6, with D tentatively TRBD1 (5 bases). V shed 5 bases and J shed 0 bases, with 11 bases lying between them. The CDR3 is 16 amino acids. Per germline, CDR1 MGHRA and CDR2 YSYEKL. CDR3 sequence: CASSSPGSSGANVLTF. The CDR3 DNA reads TGCGCCAGCAGCTCACCAGGGTCCTCTGGGGCCAACGTCCTGACTTTC.

The rearrangement joins TRBV6-1 to TRBJ1-6; TRBD1 aligns across 8 bases. This CDR3 has 15 amino acids. The germline CDR1 and CDR2 sequences are MNHNS and SASEGT. Trimming took 5 bases from V and 14 from J; bases not matched to a gene: 14. CDR3 sequence reads: CASSSITPDRAALHF. The CDR3 region has the DNA TGTGCCAGCAGTTCCATAACCCCGGACAGGGCGGCCCTCCACTTT.

The chain couples TRBV5-4 to TRBJ2-1, with 7 bases matching TRBD2. Trimming removed 0 bases from V and 4 bases from J; junction bases left unmatched: 10. This CDR3 region has 17 residues. The germline CDR1 and CDR2 sequences are SGHNT and YYREEE (reference sequence). The CDR3 reads CASSLGGGGRTYNEQFF. In DNA, the CDR3 is TGTGCCAGCAGCTTGGGGGGCGGCGGGAGAACATACAATGAGCAGTTCTTC.

The chain combines TRBV10-2 with TRBJ1-2; maybe TRBD1 (5 bases). The CDR3 sequence is 16 residues long. The germline gives CDR1 WSHSY, CDR2 SAAADI. V was trimmed by 0 bases and J by 0 bases, leaving 11 bases between them. CDR3 DNA: TGCGCCAGCAGTGAGTCGCAGGGTTTTGCTAACTATGGCTACACCTTC. Translation: CASSESQGFANYGYTF.

The V gene is TRBV12-5, the J gene TRBJ1-1; D gene unclear. The V end was cut by 7 bases, the J end by 4 bases, with 16 bases between. The germline V gene has CDR1 LGHNT and CDR2 FRNRAP. CDR3 size: 14 residues. The CDR3 DNA reads as TGTGCTAGTGCGGTCGGAGGAGAGAGCACTGAAGCTTTCTTT. Its translation: CASAVGGESTEAFF.

This sequence joins TRBV23-1 and TRBJ1-3, with 9 bases that match TRBD1. TRBV23-1 is annotated as an ORF whose role is uncertain. With 9 bases clipped from V and 0 bases from J, the junction kept 3 bases outside the gene matches. The CDR3 extends over 14 amino acids. The CDR3 DNA reads as TGCGCCAGACAGGGGGCTCTCTCTGGAAACACCATATATTTT. It yields the protein CARQGALSGNTIYF.

The genes are TRBV11-2 and TRBJ1-1, with D tentatively TRBD1 (6 bases). Germline V CDR1 and CDR2: SGHAT, FQNNGV. Trimming removed 4 bases from V and 1 base from J, with 16 bases in between. The CDR3 is made up of 16 amino acids. The CDR3 is CASSSTATGRNTEAFF. Written as DNA, the CDR3 is TGTGCCAGCAGCTCGACCGCGACAGGTCGGAACACTGAAGCTTTCTTT.

V is TRBV5-6 and J is TRBJ2-1; D is perhaps TRBD2 (6 bases). Trimming took 1 base from V and 3 from J, leaving 11 bases between them. The germline CDR1 and CDR2 sequences are SGHDT and YYEEEE. This CDR3 is 15 amino acids long. CDR3 sequence reads: CASSLWGVFYNEQFF. The CDR3 coding sequence is TGTGCCAGCAGCTTGTGGGGGGTTTTCTACAATGAGCAGTTCTTC.

J is TRBJ2-1 and V is TRBV5-1, with D tentatively TRBD2 (5 bases). The germline V gene encodes CDR1 SGHRS and CDR2 YFSETQ. The CDR3 totals 13 residues. The V end was cut by 0 bases, the J end by 6 bases, with 7 bases between. CDR3 DNA: TGCGCCAGCAGCTTGGCTGGACTCAATGAGCAGTTCTTC. This gives the protein CASSLAGLNEQFF.

This rearrangement joins TRBV6-1 to TRBJ2-7, with unresolved D. This CDR3 is built from 13 residues. Germline V CDR1 and CDR2: MNHNS, SASEGT. Trimming took off 8 bases at V and 3 bases at J, with 14 bases between the two ends. CDR3 sequence reads: CASGVGADYEQYF. The DNA for the CDR3 is TGTGCCAGCGGCGTTGGAGCAGACTACGAGCAGTACTTC.

J is TRBJ1-1 and V is TRBV27; D is perhaps TRBD1 (5 bases). CDR1 and CDR2 from the germline V gene are MNHEY and SMNVEV (reference sequence). This CDR3 spans 15 amino acids. The V end lost 3 bases, the J end lost 5 bases, and 16 bases lay between the germline ends. The CDR3, as DNA: TGTGCCAGCAGTTTTCTGCCGCTAGGGGATACTGAAGCTTTCTTT. Residues: CASSFLPLGDTEAFF.

The chain carries TRBV19 and TRBJ1-2, with no clear D. The length of the CDR3 is 11 residues. Germline V gene data show CDR1 as LNHDA and CDR2 as SQIVND (reference sequence). V was pared by 10 bases and J by 5 bases, with 11 bases between. This chain's CDR3 is CATRLSYGYTF. CDR3 DNA sequence: TGTGCCACCCGCCTATCTTATGGCTACACCTTC.

The chain combines TRBV2 with TRBJ1-3, with D possibly being TRBD1 (5 bases). This CDR3 has 13 amino acids. V dropped 7 bases and J dropped 3 bases, with 10 bases sitting between them. Germline CDR1 SNHLY, CDR2 FYNNEI. The CDR3 bases are TGTGCCAGCACAAAGGGGTTTGGAAACACCATATATTTT. It encodes CASTKGFGNTIYF.

This chain joins TRBV7-3 and TRBJ2-6; D unclear. The length of the CDR3 is 17 residues. Trimming stripped 5 bases from V and 0 bases from J, with 14 bases between. The germline CDR1 and CDR2 sequences are SGHTA and FQGTGA. CDR3 nucleotide sequence: TGTGCCAGCAGCGCAAACAACCCCAACTCTGGGGCCAACGTCCTGACTTTC. Translating it yields CASSANNPNSGANVLTF.